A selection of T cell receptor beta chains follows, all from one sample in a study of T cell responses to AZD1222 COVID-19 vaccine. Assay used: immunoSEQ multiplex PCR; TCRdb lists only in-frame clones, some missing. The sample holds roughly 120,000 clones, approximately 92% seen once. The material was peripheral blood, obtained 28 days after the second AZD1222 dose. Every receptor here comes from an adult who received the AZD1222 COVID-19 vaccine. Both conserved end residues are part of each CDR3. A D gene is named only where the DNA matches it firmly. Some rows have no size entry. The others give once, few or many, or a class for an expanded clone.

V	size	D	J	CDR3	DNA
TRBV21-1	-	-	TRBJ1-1	CASRLFGTVNTEAFF	TGTGCCAGCAGACTTTTCGGGACAGTGAACACTGAAGCTTTCTTT
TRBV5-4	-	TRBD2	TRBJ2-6	CASSPTGGAGRPGANVLTF	TGTGCCAGCAGTCCTACTGGGGGAGCGGGGAGGCCTGGGGCCAACGTCCTGACTTTC
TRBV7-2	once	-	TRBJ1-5	CASSTNGNQPQHF	TGTGCCAGCAGCACCAACGGGAATCAGCCCCAGCATTTT
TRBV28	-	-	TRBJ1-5	CASSRSRGQPQHF	TGTGCCAGCAGTCGCAGTCGCGGTCAGCCCCAGCATTTT
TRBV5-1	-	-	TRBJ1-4	CASSAGFTGSPANEKLFF	TGCGCCAGCAGTGCCGGGTTCACAGGTTCGCCGGCTAATGAAAAACTGTTTTTT
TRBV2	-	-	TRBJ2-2	CASRLYANTGELFF	TGTGCCAGCAGACTTTACGCGAACACCGGGGAGCTGTTTTTT
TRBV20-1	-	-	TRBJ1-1	CRPGPNTEAFF	TGCAGGCCGGGACCAAACACTGAAGCTTTCTTT
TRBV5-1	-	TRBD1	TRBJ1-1	CASSLATGMNTEAFF	TGCGCCAGCAGCTTGGCGACAGGGATGAACACTGAAGCTTTCTTT
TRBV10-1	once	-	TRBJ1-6	CASSESFSDSPLHF	TGCGCCAGCAGTGAGTCCTTTTCGGATTCACCCCTCCACTTT
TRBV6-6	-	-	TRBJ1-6	CASSYIRGGAPLHF	TGTGCCAGCAGTTACATAAGGGGGGGAGCACCCCTCCACTTT
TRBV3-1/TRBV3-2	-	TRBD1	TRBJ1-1	CASSQDNRGLGTEAFF	TGTGCCAGCAGCCAAGACAACAGGGGTTTGGGAACTGAAGCTTTCTTT
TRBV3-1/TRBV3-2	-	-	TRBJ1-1	CASSQAWGSEAFF	TGTGCCAGCAGCCAAGCCTGGGGGTCTGAAGCTTTCTTT
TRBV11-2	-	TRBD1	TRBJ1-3	CASSARQGPGNTIYF	TGTGCCAGCAGCGCCCGACAGGGGCCTGGAAACACCATATATTTT
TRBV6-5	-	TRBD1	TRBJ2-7	CASSSPGQGAYEQYF	TGTGCCAGCAGTTCTCCGGGACAGGGAGCCTACGAGCAGTACTTC
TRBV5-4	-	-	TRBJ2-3	CASSLGGKTTDTQYF	TGTGCCAGCAGCTTGGGGGGTAAAACCACAGATACGCAGTATTTT
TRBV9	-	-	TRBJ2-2	CASSGWTPRAGELFF	TGTGCCAGCAGTGGTTGGACTCCACGGGCCGGGGAGCTGTTTTTT
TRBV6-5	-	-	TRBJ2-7	CASSYRDAGLEQYF	TGTGCCAGCAGTTACCGGGACGCCGGGTTGGAGCAGTACTTC
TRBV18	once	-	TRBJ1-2	CASSPEGPNYGYTF	TGTGCCAGCTCACCCGAGGGACCTAACTATGGCTACACCTTC
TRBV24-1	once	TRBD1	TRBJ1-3	CATSAHYYPGQGANGNTIYF	TGTGCCACCTCCGCCCATTATTATCCCGGACAGGGGGCGAATGGAAACACCATATATTTT
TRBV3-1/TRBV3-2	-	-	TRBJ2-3	CASSEGFPADTQYF	TGTGCCAGCAGCGAGGGTTTCCCCGCAGATACGCAGTATTTT
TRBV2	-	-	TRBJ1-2	CASSDVRNGYTF	TGTGCCAGCAGTGACGTGAGGAATGGCTACACCTTC
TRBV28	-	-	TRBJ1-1	CASSWPVTLTLNTEAFF	TGTGCCAGCAGCTGGCCCGTTACTTTGACCTTGAACACTGAAGCTTTCTTT
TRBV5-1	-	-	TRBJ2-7	CASSPQGSEQYF	TGCGCCAGCAGCCCACAGGGTTCCGAGCAGTACTTC
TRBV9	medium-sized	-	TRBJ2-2	CASQRENTGELFF	TGTGCCAGCCAACGAGAGAACACCGGGGAGCTGTTTTTT
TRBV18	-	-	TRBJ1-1	CASRGTGTGVNTEAFF	TGTGCCAGCCGGGGCACAGGCACGGGGGTGAACACTGAAGCTTTCTTT
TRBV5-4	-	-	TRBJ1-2	CASSLPQGYGYTF	TGTGCCAGCAGCTTGCCCCAGGGCTATGGCTACACCTTC
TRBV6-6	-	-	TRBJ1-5	CASSPRQGSQPQHF	TGTGCCAGCAGTCCCCGCCAGGGAAGTCAGCCCCAGCATTTT
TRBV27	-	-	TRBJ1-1	CASSLTRATEAFF	TGTGCCAGCAGTTTGACCCGGGCCACTGAAGCTTTCTTT
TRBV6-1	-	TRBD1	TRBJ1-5	CASSEARTGGLRRNQPQHF	TGTGCCAGCAGTGAAGCGAGGACAGGGGGCCTCCGTAGGAATCAGCCCCAGCATTTT
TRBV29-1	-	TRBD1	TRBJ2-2	CSVEKGADTGELFF	TGCAGCGTTGAGAAGGGGGCTGACACCGGGGAGCTGTTTTTT
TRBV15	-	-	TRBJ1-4	CATSRGAETNEKLFF	TGTGCCACCAGCAGAGGCGCGGAAACTAATGAAAAACTGTTTTTT
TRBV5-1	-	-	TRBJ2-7	CASSLYSFGDEQYF	TGCGCCAGCAGCTTATATTCGTTTGGGGACGAGCAGTACTTC
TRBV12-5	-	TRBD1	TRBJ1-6	CASGPGDRVNSPLHF	TGTGCTAGTGGTCCAGGGGACAGGGTAAATTCACCCCTCCACTTT
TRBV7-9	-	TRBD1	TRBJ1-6	CASSLFRGQNSPLHF	TGTGCCAGCAGCTTATTCAGGGGGCAGAATTCACCCCTCCACTTT
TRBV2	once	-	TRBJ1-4	CASSVHQATNEKLFF	TGTGCCAGCAGTGTTCACCAGGCAACTAATGAAAAACTGTTTTTT
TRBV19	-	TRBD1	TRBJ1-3	CASSIDGGGASYGNTIYF	TGTGCCAGTAGTATAGATGGAGGGGGCGCGTCCTATGGAAACACCATATATTTT
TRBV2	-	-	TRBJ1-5	CASRPHGGGQPQHF	TGTGCCAGCAGACCCCATGGGGGGGGTCAGCCCCAGCATTTT
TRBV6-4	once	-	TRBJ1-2	CASRVDSVAYGYTF	TGTGCCAGCAGGGTGGACAGCGTTGCGTATGGCTACACCTTC
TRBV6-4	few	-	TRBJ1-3	CASSDSPGTSGNTIYF	TGTGCCAGCAGTGACTCTCCAGGAACCTCTGGAAACACCATATATTTT
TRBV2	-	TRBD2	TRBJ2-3	CASSKKLAGADTDTQYF	TGTGCCAGCAGCAAAAAACTGGCGGGAGCCGACACAGATACGCAGTATTTT
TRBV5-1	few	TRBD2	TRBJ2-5	CASRQTSGGEETQYF	TGCGCCAGCCGACAGACTAGCGGGGGGGAAGAGACCCAGTACTTC
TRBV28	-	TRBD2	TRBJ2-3	CASSPQVAGDSTDTQYF	TGTGCCAGCAGCCCGCAGGTAGCGGGGGACAGCACAGATACGCAGTATTTT
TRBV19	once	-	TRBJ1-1	CASRAQGGSTEAFF	TGTGCCAGTAGGGCACAGGGCGGGAGCACTGAAGCTTTCTTT
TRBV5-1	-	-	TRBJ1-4	CASSLGRATNEKLFF	TGCGCCAGCAGCTTGGGGAGGGCAACTAATGAAAAACTGTTTTTT
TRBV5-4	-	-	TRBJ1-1	CASSPGQSNTEAFF	TGTGCCAGCAGCCCAGGACAGTCCAACACTGAAGCTTTCTTT
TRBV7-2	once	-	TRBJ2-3	CASSLSAGRRDTQYF	TGTGCCAGCAGCTTATCGGCGGGAAGGAGGGATACGCAGTATTTT